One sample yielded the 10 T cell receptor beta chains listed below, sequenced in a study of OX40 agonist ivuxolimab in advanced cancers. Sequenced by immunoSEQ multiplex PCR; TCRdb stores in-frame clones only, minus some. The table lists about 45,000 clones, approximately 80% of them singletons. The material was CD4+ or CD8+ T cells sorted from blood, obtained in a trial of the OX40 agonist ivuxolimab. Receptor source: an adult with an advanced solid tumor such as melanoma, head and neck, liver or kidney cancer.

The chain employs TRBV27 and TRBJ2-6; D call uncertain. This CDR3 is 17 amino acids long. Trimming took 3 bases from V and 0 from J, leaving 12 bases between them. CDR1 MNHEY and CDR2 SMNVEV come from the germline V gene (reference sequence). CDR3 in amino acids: CASSFVTGLSGANVLTF. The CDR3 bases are TGTGCCAGCAGTTTCGTGACTGGCCTCTCTGGGGCCAACGTCCTGACTTTC.

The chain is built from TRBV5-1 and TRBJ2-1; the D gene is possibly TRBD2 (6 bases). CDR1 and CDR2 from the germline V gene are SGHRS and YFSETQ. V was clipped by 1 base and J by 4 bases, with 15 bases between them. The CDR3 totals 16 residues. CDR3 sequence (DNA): TGCGCCAGCAGCTTGTGGGGCGGGGCTATTTACAATGAGCAGTTCTTC. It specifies CASSLWGGAIYNEQFF.

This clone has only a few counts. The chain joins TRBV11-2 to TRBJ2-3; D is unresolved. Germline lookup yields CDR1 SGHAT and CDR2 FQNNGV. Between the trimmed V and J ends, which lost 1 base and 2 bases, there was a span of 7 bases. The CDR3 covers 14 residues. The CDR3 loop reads CASSLGVFTDTQYF. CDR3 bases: TGTGCCAGCAGCTTAGGGGTCTTCACAGATACGCAGTATTTT.

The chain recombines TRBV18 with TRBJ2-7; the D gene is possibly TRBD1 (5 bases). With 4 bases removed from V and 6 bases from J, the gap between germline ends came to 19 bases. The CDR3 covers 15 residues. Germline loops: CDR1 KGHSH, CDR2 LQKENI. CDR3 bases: TGTGCCAGCTCACTAGGGATAGGGGCAGGAGTCGAGCAGTACTTC. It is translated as CASSLGIGAGVEQYF.

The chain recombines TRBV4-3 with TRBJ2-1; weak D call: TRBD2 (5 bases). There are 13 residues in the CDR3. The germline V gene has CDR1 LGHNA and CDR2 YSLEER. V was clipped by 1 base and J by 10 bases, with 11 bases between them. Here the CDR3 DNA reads TGCGCCAGCAGCCAAGTGGGAGCGGACGAGCAGTTCTTC. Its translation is CASSQVGADEQFF.

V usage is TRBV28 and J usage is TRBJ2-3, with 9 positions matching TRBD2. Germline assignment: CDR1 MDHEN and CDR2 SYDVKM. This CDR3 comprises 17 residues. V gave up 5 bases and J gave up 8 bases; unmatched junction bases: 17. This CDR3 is CASSPLGREGLGATQYF. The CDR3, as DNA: TGTGCCAGCAGTCCCCTCGGGCGGGAGGGCCTGGGCGCTACGCAGTATTTT.

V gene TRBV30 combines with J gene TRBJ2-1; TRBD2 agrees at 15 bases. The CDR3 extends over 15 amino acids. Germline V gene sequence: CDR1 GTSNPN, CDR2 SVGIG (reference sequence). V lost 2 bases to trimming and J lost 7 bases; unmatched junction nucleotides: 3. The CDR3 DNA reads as TGTGCCTGGAGTTGGGGGACTAGCGGGAGGAATGAGCAGTTCTTC. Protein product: CAWSWGTSGRNEQFF. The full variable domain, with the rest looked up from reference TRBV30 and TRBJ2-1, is SQTIHQWPATLVQPVGSPLSLECTVEGTSNPNLYWYRQAAGRGLQLLFYSVGIGQISSEVPQNLSASRPQDRQFILSSKKLLLSDSGFYLCAWSWGTSGRNEQFFGPGTRLTVL.

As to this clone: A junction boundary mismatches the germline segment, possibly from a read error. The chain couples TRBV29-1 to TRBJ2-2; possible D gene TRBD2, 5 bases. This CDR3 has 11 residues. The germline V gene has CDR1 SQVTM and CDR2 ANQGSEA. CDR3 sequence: CRTPNTGELFF. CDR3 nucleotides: TGTAGGACTCCGAACACCGGGGAGCTGTTTTTT.

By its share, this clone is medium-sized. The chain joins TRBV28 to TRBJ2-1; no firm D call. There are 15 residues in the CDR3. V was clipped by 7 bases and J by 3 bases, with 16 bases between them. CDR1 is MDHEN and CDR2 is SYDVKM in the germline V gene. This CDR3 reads CASNPAGVYYNEQFF. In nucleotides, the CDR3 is TGTGCCAGCAACCCCGCAGGAGTTTACTACAATGAGCAGTTCTTC.

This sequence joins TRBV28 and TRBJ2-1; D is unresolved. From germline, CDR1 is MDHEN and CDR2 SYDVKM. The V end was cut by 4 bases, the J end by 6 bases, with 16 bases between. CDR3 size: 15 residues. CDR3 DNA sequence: TGTGCCAGCAGTTCCGCTAGAGAATATGGCAATGAGCAGTTCTTC. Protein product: CASSSAREYGNEQFF.